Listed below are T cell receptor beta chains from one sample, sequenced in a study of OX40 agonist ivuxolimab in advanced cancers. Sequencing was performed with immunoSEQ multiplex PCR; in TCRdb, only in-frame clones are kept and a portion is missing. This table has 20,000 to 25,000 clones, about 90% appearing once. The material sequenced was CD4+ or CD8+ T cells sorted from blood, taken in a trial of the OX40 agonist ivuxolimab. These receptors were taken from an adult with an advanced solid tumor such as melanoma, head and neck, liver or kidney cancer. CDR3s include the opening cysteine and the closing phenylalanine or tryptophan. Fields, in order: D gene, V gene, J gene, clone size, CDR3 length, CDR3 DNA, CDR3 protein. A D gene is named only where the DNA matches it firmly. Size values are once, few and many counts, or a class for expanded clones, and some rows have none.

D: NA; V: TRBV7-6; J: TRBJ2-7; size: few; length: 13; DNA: TGTGCCAGCAGCTTTGGGCAGAACTACGAGCAGTACTTC; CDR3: CASSFGQNYEQYF
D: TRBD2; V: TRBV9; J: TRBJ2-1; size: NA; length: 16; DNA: TGTGCCAGCAACTCCCTTTCTAGCGGGAGCTTCAATGAGCAGTTCTTC; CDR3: CASNSLSSGSFNEQFF
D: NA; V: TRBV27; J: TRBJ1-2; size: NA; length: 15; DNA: TGTGCCAGCAGTTTATCGGCGGGACCCTATTATGGCTACACCTTC; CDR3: CASSLSAGPYYGYTF
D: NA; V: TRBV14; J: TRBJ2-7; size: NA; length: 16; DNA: TGTGCCAGCAGCCAATCAGGGAGGCAGGGGGCCTACGAGCAGTACTTC; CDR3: CASSQSGRQGAYEQYF
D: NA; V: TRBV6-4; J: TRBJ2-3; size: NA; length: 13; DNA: TGTGCCAGCAGTGAGGGGGCGGAGGATACGCAGTATTTT; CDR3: CASSEGAEDTQYF
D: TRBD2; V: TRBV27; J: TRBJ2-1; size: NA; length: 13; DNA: TGTGCCAGCAGTACTGGGACTAGCGGGCCGCAGTTCTTC; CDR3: CASSTGTSGPQFF
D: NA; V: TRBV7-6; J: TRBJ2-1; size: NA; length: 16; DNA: TGTGCCAGCAGCTTCCCTGGCACGGGACCCGACAATGAGCAGTTCTTC; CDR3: CASSFPGTGPDNEQFF
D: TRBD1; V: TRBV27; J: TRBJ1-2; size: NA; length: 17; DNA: TGTGCCACCCACGGGTCCGGGCAGGGGGGACTTAACTATGGCTACACCTTC; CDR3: CATHGSGQGGLNYGYTF
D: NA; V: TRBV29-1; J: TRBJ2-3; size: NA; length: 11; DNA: TGCAGCGTTTTAGGGCGAGATACGCAGTATTTT; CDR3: CSVLGRDTQYF
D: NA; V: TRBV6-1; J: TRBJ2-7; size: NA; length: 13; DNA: TGTGCCAGCAGTGATTGGGGGTGGTCGGGGCAGTACTTC; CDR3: CASSDWGWSGQYF
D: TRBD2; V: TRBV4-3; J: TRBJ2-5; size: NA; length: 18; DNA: TGCGCCAGCAGCCCGTGGACTAGCGGGAGCGTGGGGCAAGAGACCCAGTACTTC; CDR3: CASSPWTSGSVGQETQYF
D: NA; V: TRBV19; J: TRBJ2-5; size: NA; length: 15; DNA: TGTGCCAGTAGTAGGGTCGGCTTATACGAAGAGACCCAGTACTTC; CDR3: CASSRVGLYEETQYF
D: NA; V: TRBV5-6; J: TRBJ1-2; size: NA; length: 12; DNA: TGTGCCAGCAGCTTGGGATCGCGAGGCTACACCTTC; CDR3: CASSLGSRGYTF
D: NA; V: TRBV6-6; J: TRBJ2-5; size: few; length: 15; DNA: TGTGCCAGCAGTTACTCCTCATTCCTAAGAGAGACCCAGTACTTC; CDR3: CASSYSSFLRETQYF
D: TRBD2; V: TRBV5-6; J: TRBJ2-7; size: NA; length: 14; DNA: TGTGCCAGCAGCCCGGGGACTAGCGCATACGAGCAGTACTTC; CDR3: CASSPGTSAYEQYF
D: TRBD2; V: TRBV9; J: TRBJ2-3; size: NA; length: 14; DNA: TGTGCCAGCAGCGCGGAGGGGAGGGCAGATACGCAGTATTTT; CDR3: CASSAEGRADTQYF
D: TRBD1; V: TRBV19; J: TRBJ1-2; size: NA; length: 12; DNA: TGTGCCACCTCAGGGGGATACTATGGCTACACCTTC; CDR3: CATSGGYYGYTF
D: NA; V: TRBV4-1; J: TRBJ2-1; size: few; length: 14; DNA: TGCGCCAGCAGCCCCGCGGTCAGGAGCAATGAGCAGTTCTTC; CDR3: CASSPAVRSNEQFF
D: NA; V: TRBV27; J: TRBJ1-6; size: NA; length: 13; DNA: TGTGCCAGCAGTTCGGGGCCTAATTCACCCCTCCACTTT; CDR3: CASSSGPNSPLHF
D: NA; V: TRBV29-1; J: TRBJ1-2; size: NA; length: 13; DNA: TGCAGCGTTGAAGATCAATTGACCTATGGCTACACCTTC; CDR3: CSVEDQLTYGYTF
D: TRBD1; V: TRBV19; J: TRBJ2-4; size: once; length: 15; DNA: TGTGCCAGTAGTCTTCCGACAGGGGGCATAGACATTCAGTACTTC; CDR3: CASSLPTGGIDIQYF
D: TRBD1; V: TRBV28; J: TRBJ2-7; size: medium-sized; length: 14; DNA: TGTGCCAGCAGTTTCCTTGACAGGGGCAACGAGCAGTACTTC; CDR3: CASSFLDRGNEQYF
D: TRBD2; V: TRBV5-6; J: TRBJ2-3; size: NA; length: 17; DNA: TGTGCCAGCAGCTTCCCTAGCGGGACCCCTAGCACAGATACGCAGTATTTT; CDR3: CASSFPSGTPSTDTQYF
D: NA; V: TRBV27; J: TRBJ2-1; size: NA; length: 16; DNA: TGTGCCAGCAGCCCGGAGGGCCTTGGCCGCTACAATGAGCAGTTCTTC; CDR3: CASSPEGLGRYNEQFF
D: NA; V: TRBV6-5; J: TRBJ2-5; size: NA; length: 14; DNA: TGTGCCAGCAGTTACTCGCTTAGCGGTCTTTTCCAGTACTTC; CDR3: CASSYSLSGLFQYF
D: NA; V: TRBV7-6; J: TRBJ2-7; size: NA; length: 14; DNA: TGTGCCAGCAGCTTAGAAGTTACTCACTACGAGCAGTACTTC; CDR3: CASSLEVTHYEQYF